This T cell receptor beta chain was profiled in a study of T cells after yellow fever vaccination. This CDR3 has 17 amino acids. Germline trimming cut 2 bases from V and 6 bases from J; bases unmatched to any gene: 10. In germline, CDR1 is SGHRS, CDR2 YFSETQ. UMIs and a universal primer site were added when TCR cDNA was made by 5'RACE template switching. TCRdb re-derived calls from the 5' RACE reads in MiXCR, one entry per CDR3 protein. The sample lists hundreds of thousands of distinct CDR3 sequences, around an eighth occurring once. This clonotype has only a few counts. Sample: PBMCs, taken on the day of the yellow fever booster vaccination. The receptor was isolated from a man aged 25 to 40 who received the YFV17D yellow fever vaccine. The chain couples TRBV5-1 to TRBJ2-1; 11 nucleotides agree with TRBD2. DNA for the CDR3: TGCGCCAGCAGCTTAACAATAGCGGGAGGGACCGGCAATGAGCAGTTCTTC. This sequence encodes CASSLTIAGGTGNEQFF.